This is a list of T cell receptor beta chains from one sample in a study of blood T cell repertoires in COVID-19. Produced via immunoSEQ multiplex PCR; TCRdb's table is partial and in-frame only. This sample yields about 70,000 clones, of which around 88% are seen a single time; around 12% belongs to the top ten. What was sequenced was peripheral blood. All receptors derive from a human donor in a cohort sampled during active COVID-19. Both conserved end residues are part of each CDR3. Each record gives: D gene, CDR3 length, clone size, V gene, J gene, CDR3 protein, CDR3 DNA. The D gene is left open where the match is weak. The size entry is marked missing in some rows and otherwise reads once, few, many or a size class.

D gene: TRBD1
CDR3 length: 14
clone size: NA
V gene: TRBV19
J gene: TRBJ1-4
CDR3 protein: CASSIEQGREKLFF
CDR3 DNA: TGTGCCAGTAGTATAGAACAGGGGAGAGAAAAACTGTTTTTT

D gene: TRBD1
CDR3 length: 13
clone size: NA
V gene: TRBV6-4
J gene: TRBJ1-1
CDR3 protein: CASSSDRDTEAFF
CDR3 DNA: TGTGCCAGCAGTTCGGACAGGGACACTGAAGCTTTCTTT

D gene: TRBD2
CDR3 length: 15
clone size: once
V gene: TRBV7-2
J gene: TRBJ2-3
CDR3 protein: CASSGGLAGADTQYF
CDR3 DNA: TGTGCCAGCAGCGGCGGACTAGCGGGGGCAGATACGCAGTATTTT

D gene: TRBD1
CDR3 length: 14
clone size: few
V gene: TRBV6-5
J gene: TRBJ2-2
CDR3 protein: CASSYGTATGELFF
CDR3 DNA: TGTGCCAGCAGTTACGGGACAGCGACCGGGGAGCTGTTTTTT

D gene: TRBD1
CDR3 length: 14
clone size: NA
V gene: TRBV6-6
J gene: TRBJ2-1
CDR3 protein: CASSVTGDYNEQFF
CDR3 DNA: TGTGCCAGCAGTGTGACAGGGGACTACAATGAGCAGTTCTTC

D gene: TRBD2
CDR3 length: 15
clone size: NA
V gene: TRBV6-6
J gene: TRBJ2-7
CDR3 protein: CASRLAGGSSYEQYF
CDR3 DNA: TGTGCCAGCAGGCTAGCGGGTGGGAGCTCCTACGAGCAGTACTTC

D gene: TRBD1
CDR3 length: 15
clone size: NA
V gene: TRBV7-2
J gene: TRBJ1-5
CDR3 protein: CASSPGQGRRQPQHF
CDR3 DNA: TGTGCCAGCAGCCCCGGACAGGGGAGAAGGCAGCCCCAGCATTTT

D gene: NA
CDR3 length: 14
clone size: NA
V gene: TRBV4-1
J gene: TRBJ1-1
CDR3 protein: CASSQTGMRTEAFF
CDR3 DNA: TGCGCCAGCAGCCAGACCGGGATGAGAACTGAAGCTTTCTTT

D gene: NA
CDR3 length: 18
clone size: NA
V gene: TRBV5-1
J gene: TRBJ2-4
CDR3 protein: CASSFGAEGLSTKNIQYF
CDR3 DNA: TGCGCCAGCAGCTTCGGCGCGGAGGGGCTGTCGACCAAAAACATTCAGTACTTC

D gene: NA
CDR3 length: 13
clone size: NA
V gene: TRBV11-2
J gene: TRBJ1-2
CDR3 protein: CASSLVDGRGYTF
CDR3 DNA: TGTGCCAGCAGCTTAGTGGATGGGAGGGGCTACACCTTC

D gene: NA
CDR3 length: 15
clone size: NA
V gene: TRBV6-5
J gene: TRBJ2-1
CDR3 protein: CASTATSLGKNEQFF
CDR3 DNA: TGTGCCAGCACCGCGACTAGTTTGGGTAAAAATGAGCAGTTCTTC

D gene: NA
CDR3 length: 14
clone size: few
V gene: TRBV6-5
J gene: TRBJ1-3
CDR3 protein: CASIRDNSGNTIYF
CDR3 DNA: TGTGCCAGCATCCGAGATAACTCTGGAAACACCATATATTTT

D gene: NA
CDR3 length: 15
clone size: NA
V gene: TRBV19
J gene: TRBJ2-2
CDR3 protein: CASSLEGIRTGELFF
CDR3 DNA: TGTGCCAGTAGTCTCGAGGGCATTCGCACCGGGGAGCTGTTTTTT

D gene: NA
CDR3 length: 12
clone size: NA
V gene: TRBV6-5
J gene: TRBJ2-2
CDR3 protein: CASRERIGELFF
CDR3 DNA: TGTGCCAGCAGGGAGAGGATCGGGGAGCTGTTTTTT

D gene: NA
CDR3 length: 12
clone size: NA
V gene: TRBV12-3/TRBV12-4
J gene: TRBJ2-7
CDR3 protein: CASGRTRYEQYF
CDR3 DNA: TGTGCCTCGGGGAGGACCCGCTACGAGCAGTACTTC

D gene: TRBD1
CDR3 length: 14
clone size: NA
V gene: TRBV5-1
J gene: TRBJ1-6
CDR3 protein: CASSSVTGESPLHF
CDR3 DNA: TGCGCCAGCAGCTCAGTAACAGGGGAATCACCCCTCCACTTT

D gene: TRBD1
CDR3 length: 15
clone size: once
V gene: TRBV5-1
J gene: TRBJ2-5
CDR3 protein: CASSTGQAPQETQYF
CDR3 DNA: TGCGCCAGCAGCACAGGACAGGCGCCACAAGAGACCCAGTACTTC

D gene: NA
CDR3 length: 15
clone size: NA
V gene: TRBV4-3
J gene: TRBJ1-6
CDR3 protein: CASSPGGTKNSPLHF
CDR3 DNA: TGCGCCAGCAGCCCTGGGGGGACCAAGAATTCACCCCTCCACTTT

D gene: TRBD1
CDR3 length: 14
clone size: NA
V gene: TRBV5-1
J gene: TRBJ2-7
CDR3 protein: CASSWDRAGYEQYF
CDR3 DNA: TGCGCCAGCAGCTGGGACAGGGCGGGATACGAGCAGTACTTC

D gene: TRBD1
CDR3 length: 12
clone size: NA
V gene: TRBV30
J gene: TRBJ1-1
CDR3 protein: CAWRRGQGEAFF
CDR3 DNA: TGTGCCTGGAGGAGAGGACAGGGTGAAGCTTTCTTT

D gene: TRBD2
CDR3 length: 17
clone size: once
V gene: TRBV4-3
J gene: TRBJ2-3
CDR3 protein: CASSQTETSGGAGTQYF
CDR3 DNA: TGCGCCAGCAGCCAGACGGAAACTAGCGGGGGGGCCGGGACGCAGTATTTT

D gene: TRBD1
CDR3 length: 12
clone size: NA
V gene: TRBV6-5
J gene: TRBJ2-2
CDR3 protein: CASTQGAGELFF
CDR3 DNA: TGTGCCAGCACCCAGGGGGCCGGGGAGCTGTTTTTT

D gene: NA
CDR3 length: 12
clone size: NA
V gene: TRBV30
J gene: TRBJ1-1
CDR3 protein: CAWSVSQGQAFF
CDR3 DNA: TGTGCCTGGAGTGTGTCCCAGGGGCAAGCTTTCTTT

D gene: TRBD1
CDR3 length: 15
clone size: NA
V gene: TRBV5-4
J gene: TRBJ2-3
CDR3 protein: CASSRPGQATDTQYF
CDR3 DNA: TGTGCCAGCAGCCGACCGGGACAGGCCACAGATACGCAGTATTTT

D gene: TRBD2
CDR3 length: 18
clone size: once
V gene: TRBV28
J gene: TRBJ2-4
CDR3 protein: CASRPVGLAVNVKNIQYF
CDR3 DNA: TGTGCCAGCAGACCAGTCGGGCTAGCGGTAAATGTCAAAAACATTCAGTACTTC

D gene: TRBD2
CDR3 length: 16
clone size: NA
V gene: TRBV5-4
J gene: TRBJ2-3
CDR3 protein: CASSTIAGGPADTQYF
CDR3 DNA: TGTGCCAGCAGCACGATAGCGGGGGGGCCGGCAGATACGCAGTATTTT

D gene: TRBD2
CDR3 length: 14
clone size: medium-sized
V gene: TRBV27
J gene: TRBJ2-5
CDR3 protein: CASSLKPGTKTQYF
CDR3 DNA: TGTGCCAGCAGTTTAAAGCCAGGGACTAAGACCCAGTACTTC

D gene: TRBD1
CDR3 length: 14
clone size: NA
V gene: TRBV6-5
J gene: TRBJ1-1
CDR3 protein: CASTEQGPNTEAFF
CDR3 DNA: TGTGCCAGCACCGAACAGGGGCCGAACACTGAAGCTTTCTTT

D gene: TRBD1
CDR3 length: 15
clone size: few
V gene: TRBV2
J gene: TRBJ1-5
CDR3 protein: CASSETGSGGQPQHF
CDR3 DNA: TGTGCCAGCAGTGAAACGGGGTCAGGGGGACAGCCCCAGCATTTT

D gene: NA
CDR3 length: 13
clone size: NA
V gene: TRBV7-9
J gene: TRBJ2-3
CDR3 protein: CASSFGETDTQYF
CDR3 DNA: TGTGCCAGCAGCTTCGGGGAAACAGATACGCAGTATTTT

D gene: NA
CDR3 length: 15
clone size: NA
V gene: TRBV19
J gene: TRBJ1-2
CDR3 protein: CASSGGAPLSYGYTF
CDR3 DNA: TGTGCCAGTAGTGGGGGCGCACCCCTAAGCTATGGCTACACCTTC

D gene: TRBD2
CDR3 length: 16
clone size: NA
V gene: TRBV5-1
J gene: TRBJ2-3
CDR3 protein: CASSLGGSGGLDTQYF
CDR3 DNA: TGCGCCAGCAGCTTGGGCGGTAGCGGGGGCCTAGATACGCAGTATTTT

D gene: NA
CDR3 length: 14
clone size: few
V gene: TRBV28
J gene: TRBJ1-6
CDR3 protein: CASTQRTGHSPLHF
CDR3 DNA: TGTGCCAGCACCCAGCGAACCGGCCATTCACCCCTCCACTTT

D gene: TRBD1
CDR3 length: 14
clone size: NA
V gene: TRBV7-8
J gene: TRBJ2-1
CDR3 protein: CASSFQGADNEQFF
CDR3 DNA: TGTGCCAGCAGCTTTCAGGGGGCGGACAATGAGCAGTTCTTC

D gene: TRBD2
CDR3 length: 15
clone size: NA
V gene: TRBV2
J gene: TRBJ2-3
CDR3 protein: CASRPTSGVTDTQYF
CDR3 DNA: TGTGCCAGCAGACCAACTAGCGGGGTTACAGATACGCAGTATTTT

D gene: TRBD1
CDR3 length: 15
clone size: NA
V gene: TRBV11-2
J gene: TRBJ1-2
CDR3 protein: CASSPMRTGRYGYTF
CDR3 DNA: TGTGCCAGCAGTCCAATGCGGACAGGACGCTATGGCTACACCTTC

D gene: TRBD1
CDR3 length: 15
clone size: NA
V gene: TRBV11-2
J gene: TRBJ1-2
CDR3 protein: CASSSEDRVIYGYTF
CDR3 DNA: TGTGCCAGCAGTTCCGAGGACAGGGTCATCTATGGCTACACCTTC

D gene: TRBD1
CDR3 length: 12
clone size: NA
V gene: TRBV25-1
J gene: TRBJ1-1
CDR3 protein: CASGTGGTEAFF
CDR3 DNA: TGTGCCAGTGGGACAGGGGGCACTGAAGCTTTCTTT

D gene: NA
CDR3 length: 15
clone size: NA
V gene: TRBV2
J gene: TRBJ2-7
CDR3 protein: CASSPGEGIRFEQYF
CDR3 DNA: TGTGCCAGCAGTCCGGGAGAGGGGATTAGATTCGAGCAGTACTTC